Below, one T cell receptor beta chain is given with its context. This entry comes from a study of regulatory and conventional T cells in RAG deficiency. The CDR3 is 16 residues long. V gave up 3 bases and J gave up 3 bases, with 15 bases separating them. Per germline, CDR1 LGHNA and CDR2 YSLEER. Blood CD4+ CD25-high CD127-low regulatory T cells supplied the genomic DNA template. Only in-frame clones appear in the TCRdb table, and some are missing; sequencing was by immunoSEQ multiplex PCR. The sample contains approximately 3,100 clones, around 94% of which appear only once. In addition, the sample was reused for a study of regulatory T cells. This second study notes: Primers: 52 TRBV forward and 13 TRBJ reverse.

This chain joins TRBV4-3 and TRBJ1-5, with D maybe TRBD1 (5 bases). Sequenced input: CD4+ Tregs sorted from blood. This clonotype was obtained from a human donor in good health. The CDR3 DNA sequence: TGCGCCAGCAGCCAGCGGGGGGATGGGTACAATCAGCCCCAGCATTTT. Translating gives CASSQRGDGYNQPQHF.